This is a list of T cell receptor beta chains from one sample in a study of shared clonotypes between healthy human individuals. The method was immunoSEQ multiplex PCR; TCRdb's version includes in-frame clones alone and lacks a portion of them. The sample records approximately 1.9 million clones, 80% to 95% being singletons. The specimen sequenced was naive CD8+ T cells from PBMCs. These receptor sequences come from a man between 18 and 29 years old in good health. Some clones in this sample may be carry-over from other donors' samples. The CDR3 runs from the conserved cysteine through the conserved F or W. Fields, in order: CDR3 DNA, CDR3 protein, J gene, V gene, clone size, D gene. A D gene is named only where the DNA matches it firmly. Not every row has a clone size; where given, it reads once, few, many or a size class.

CDR3 DNA: TGTGCCAGCAGCCCGGGACTCAACCAAGAGACCCAGTACTTC; CDR3 protein: CASSPGLNQETQYF; J gene: TRBJ2-5; V gene: TRBV9; clone size: -; D gene: -
CDR3 DNA: TGTGCCAGCACCGAACTAGCGGGCTACAATGAGCAGTTCTTC; CDR3 protein: CASTELAGYNEQFF; J gene: TRBJ2-1; V gene: TRBV2; clone size: -; D gene: TRBD2
CDR3 DNA: TGTGCCAGCAGCTTAGTCGGACTAGCGGGAGGGCCTTTCGACGAGCAGTACTTC; CDR3 protein: CASSLVGLAGGPFDEQYF; J gene: TRBJ2-7; V gene: TRBV7-8; clone size: -; D gene: TRBD2
CDR3 DNA: TGTGCCAGCAGAACAGGGGGCAATCAGCCCCAGCATTTT; CDR3 protein: CASRTGGNQPQHF; J gene: TRBJ1-5; V gene: TRBV6-5; clone size: -; D gene: TRBD1
CDR3 DNA: TGCAGCGTTGCTGTCGGGGAGCAGTTCTTC; CDR3 protein: CSVAVGEQFF; J gene: TRBJ2-1; V gene: TRBV29-1; clone size: -; D gene: -
CDR3 DNA: TGTGCCAGCAGCAAACCCTCCTACGAGCAACGGGACATCTATGGCTACACCTTC; CDR3 protein: CASSKPSYEQRDIYGYTF; J gene: TRBJ1-2; V gene: TRBV21-1; clone size: -; D gene: -
CDR3 DNA: TGTGCCAGCAGTTGGAGAGGGGGGACTAACTATGGCTACACCTTC; CDR3 protein: CASSWRGGTNYGYTF; J gene: TRBJ1-2; V gene: TRBV27; clone size: -; D gene: -
CDR3 DNA: TGTGCCAGCAGCTATGGGACAGGTGAAAACGAGCAGTACTTC; CDR3 protein: CASSYGTGENEQYF; J gene: TRBJ2-7; V gene: TRBV5-8; clone size: -; D gene: TRBD1
CDR3 DNA: TGTGCCAGCAGCCCGACCAGGGGGCGATACGAGCAGTACTTC; CDR3 protein: CASSPTRGRYEQYF; J gene: TRBJ2-7; V gene: TRBV6-5; clone size: -; D gene: TRBD1
CDR3 DNA: TGTGCCAGCAGCGAGTGGACAGACACTGAAGCTTTCTTT; CDR3 protein: CASSEWTDTEAFF; J gene: TRBJ1-1; V gene: TRBV9; clone size: few; D gene: -
CDR3 DNA: TGTGCCAGCAGTTTAAATCGGGGAAGCAATCAGCCCCAGCATTTT; CDR3 protein: CASSLNRGSNQPQHF; J gene: TRBJ1-5; V gene: TRBV7-6; clone size: -; D gene: -
CDR3 DNA: TGTGCCAGCAGCCCTCGACAGGGGGCGATAGAAGATACGCAGTATTTT; CDR3 protein: CASSPRQGAIEDTQYF; J gene: TRBJ2-3; V gene: TRBV7-9; clone size: few; D gene: TRBD1
CDR3 DNA: TGTGCCAGCAGTGGTATGGGTATAGCGTTCTCCTACGAGCAGTACTTC; CDR3 protein: CASSGMGIAFSYEQYF; J gene: TRBJ2-7; V gene: TRBV2; clone size: -; D gene: -
CDR3 DNA: TGTGCCAGCAGCGTAGAGGACAGTCCAGGGACCCAGTACTTC; CDR3 protein: CASSVEDSPGTQYF; J gene: TRBJ2-5; V gene: TRBV9; clone size: once; D gene: -
CDR3 DNA: TGTGCCAGCAGTTCCGGGACTAGCGGGAGTGGGTTCTTC; CDR3 protein: CASSSGTSGSGFF; J gene: TRBJ2-1; V gene: TRBV28; clone size: -; D gene: TRBD2
CDR3 DNA: TGTGCCAGCAGTTTATCGGCAGGGTCCTACGAGCAGTACTTC; CDR3 protein: CASSLSAGSYEQYF; J gene: TRBJ2-7; V gene: TRBV28; clone size: -; D gene: -
CDR3 DNA: TGTGCCAGCAGTTACGAAGTAACCCCCAGGACCGGGGAGCTGTTTTTT; CDR3 protein: CASSYEVTPRTGELFF; J gene: TRBJ2-2; V gene: TRBV6-5; clone size: -; D gene: -
CDR3 DNA: TGTGCCAGCAGTCTACAAGGGACAGGGGCGGGCTACGAGCAGTACTTC; CDR3 protein: CASSLQGTGAGYEQYF; J gene: TRBJ2-7; V gene: TRBV27; clone size: once; D gene: TRBD1
CDR3 DNA: TGCGCCAGCAGCCGGGTCAGCTACGAGCAGTACTTC; CDR3 protein: CASSRVSYEQYF; J gene: TRBJ2-7; V gene: TRBV4-1; clone size: once; D gene: -
CDR3 DNA: TGTGCCAGCAGCCGGGGGAGCAACACCGGGGAGCTGTTTTTT; CDR3 protein: CASSRGSNTGELFF; J gene: TRBJ2-2; V gene: TRBV5-8; clone size: -; D gene: -